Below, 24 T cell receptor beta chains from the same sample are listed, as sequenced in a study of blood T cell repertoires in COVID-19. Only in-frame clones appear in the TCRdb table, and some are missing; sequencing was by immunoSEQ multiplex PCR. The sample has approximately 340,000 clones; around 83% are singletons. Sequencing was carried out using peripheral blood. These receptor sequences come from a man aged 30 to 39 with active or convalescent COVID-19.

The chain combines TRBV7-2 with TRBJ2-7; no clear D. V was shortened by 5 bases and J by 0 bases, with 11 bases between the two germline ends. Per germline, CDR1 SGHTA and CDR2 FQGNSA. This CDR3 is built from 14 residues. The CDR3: CASSRRWPSYEQYF. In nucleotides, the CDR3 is TGTGCCAGCAGCCGCAGGTGGCCCTCCTACGAGCAGTACTTC.

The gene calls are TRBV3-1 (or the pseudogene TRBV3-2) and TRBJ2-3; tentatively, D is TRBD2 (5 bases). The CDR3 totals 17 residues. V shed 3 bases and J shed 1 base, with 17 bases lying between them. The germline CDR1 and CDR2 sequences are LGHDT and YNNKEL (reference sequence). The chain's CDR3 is CASSHAYPLGGTDTQYF. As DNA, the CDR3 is TGTGCCAGCAGCCACGCCTATCCACTAGGAGGCACAGATACGCAGTATTTT.

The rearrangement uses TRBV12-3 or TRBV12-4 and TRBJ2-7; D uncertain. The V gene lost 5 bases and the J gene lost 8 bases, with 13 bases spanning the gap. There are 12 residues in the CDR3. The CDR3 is CASSRDTSQQYF. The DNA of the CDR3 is TGTGCCAGCAGTCGTGACACGTCCCAGCAGTACTTC.

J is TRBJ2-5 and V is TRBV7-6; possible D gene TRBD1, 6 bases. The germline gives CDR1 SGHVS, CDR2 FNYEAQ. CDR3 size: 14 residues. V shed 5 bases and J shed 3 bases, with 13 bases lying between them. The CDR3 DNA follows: TGTGCCAGCAGCCCCGGACAGAGAGAAGAGACCCAGTACTTC. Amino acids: CASSPGQREETQYF.

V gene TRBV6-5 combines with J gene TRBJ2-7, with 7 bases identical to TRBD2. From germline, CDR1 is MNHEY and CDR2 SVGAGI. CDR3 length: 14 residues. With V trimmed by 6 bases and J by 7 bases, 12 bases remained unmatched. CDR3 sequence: CASSTGTIPREQYF. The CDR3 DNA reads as TGTGCCAGCAGCACCGGGACTATCCCGAGAGAGCAGTACTTC.

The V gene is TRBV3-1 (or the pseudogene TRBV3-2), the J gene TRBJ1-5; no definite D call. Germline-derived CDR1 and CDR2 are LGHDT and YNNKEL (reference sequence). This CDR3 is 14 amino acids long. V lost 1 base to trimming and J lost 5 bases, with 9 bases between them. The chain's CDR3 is CASSQARYDQPQHF. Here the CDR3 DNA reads TGTGCCAGCAGCCAAGCCCGCTATGATCAGCCCCAGCATTTT.

The CDR3: CASSLARRGQGYGYTF. CDR3 coding DNA: TGTGCCAGCAGCTTGGCCCGGCGGGGTCAGGGATATGGCTACACCTTC. The V gene is TRBV5-6, the J gene TRBJ1-2; D is perhaps TRBD1 (5 bases). The CDR3 sequence is 16 residues long. Trimming removed 0 bases at V and 5 bases at J, with 17 bases between. Germline V CDR1 and CDR2: SGHDT, YYEEEE.

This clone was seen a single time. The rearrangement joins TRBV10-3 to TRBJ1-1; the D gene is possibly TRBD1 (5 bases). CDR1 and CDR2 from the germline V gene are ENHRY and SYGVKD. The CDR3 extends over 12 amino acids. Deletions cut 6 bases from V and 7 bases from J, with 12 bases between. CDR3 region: CAIRVFGHEAFF. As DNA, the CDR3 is TGTGCCATCAGGGTTTTCGGACATGAAGCTTTCTTT.

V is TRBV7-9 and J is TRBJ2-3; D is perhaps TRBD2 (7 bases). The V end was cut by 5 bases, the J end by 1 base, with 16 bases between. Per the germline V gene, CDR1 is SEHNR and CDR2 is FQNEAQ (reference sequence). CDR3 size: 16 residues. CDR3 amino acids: CASSPRGGAGTDTQYF. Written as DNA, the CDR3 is TGTGCCAGCAGCCCCCGCGGGGGCGCCGGCACAGATACGCAGTATTTT.

CDR3 bases: TGCGCCAGCAGCTTGGGGCTAGCGGGAAGCACAGATACGCAGTATTTT. It encodes CASSLGLAGSTDTQYF. The V call is TRBV5-1, the J call TRBJ2-3, with 9 bases identical to TRBD2. In germline, CDR1 is SGHRS, CDR2 YFSETQ. The CDR3 sequence is 16 residues long. Trimming took 0 bases from V and 0 from J; bases not matched to a gene: 2.

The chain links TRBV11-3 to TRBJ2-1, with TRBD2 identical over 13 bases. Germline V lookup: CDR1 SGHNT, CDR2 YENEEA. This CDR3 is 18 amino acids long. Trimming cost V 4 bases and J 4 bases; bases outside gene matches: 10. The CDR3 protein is CASSSYPPGLAGYNEQFF. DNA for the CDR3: TGTGCCAGCAGCTCATACCCCCCGGGACTAGCGGGGTACAATGAGCAGTTCTTC. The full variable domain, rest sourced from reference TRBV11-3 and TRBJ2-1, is EAGVVQSPRYKIIEKKQPVAFWCNPISGHNTLYWYLQNLGQGPELLIRYENEEAVDDSQLPKDRFSAERLKGVDSTLKIQPAELGDSAVYLCASSSYPPGLAGYNEQFFGPGTRLTVL.

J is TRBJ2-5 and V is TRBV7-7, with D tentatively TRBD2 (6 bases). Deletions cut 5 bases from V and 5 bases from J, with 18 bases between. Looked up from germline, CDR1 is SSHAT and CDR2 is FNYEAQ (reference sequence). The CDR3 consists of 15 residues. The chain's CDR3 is CASSRSGRAGETQYF. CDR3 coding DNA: TGTGCCAGCAGCCGTAGCGGAAGGGCGGGCGAGACCCAGTACTTC.

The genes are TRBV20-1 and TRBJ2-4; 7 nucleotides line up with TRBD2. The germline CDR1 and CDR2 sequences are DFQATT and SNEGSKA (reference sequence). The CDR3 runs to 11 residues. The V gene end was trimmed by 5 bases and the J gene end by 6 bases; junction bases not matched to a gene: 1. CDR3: CSASGGNIQYF. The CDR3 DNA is TGCAGTGCTTCGGGGGGAAACATTCAGTACTTC.

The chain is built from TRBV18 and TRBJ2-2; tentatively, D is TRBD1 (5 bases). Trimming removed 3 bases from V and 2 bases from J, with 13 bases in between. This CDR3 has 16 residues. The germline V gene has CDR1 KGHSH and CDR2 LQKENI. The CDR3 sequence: CASSPLRGVNTGELFF. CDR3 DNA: TGTGCCAGCTCACCGTTAAGGGGCGTTAACACCGGGGAGCTGTTTTTT.

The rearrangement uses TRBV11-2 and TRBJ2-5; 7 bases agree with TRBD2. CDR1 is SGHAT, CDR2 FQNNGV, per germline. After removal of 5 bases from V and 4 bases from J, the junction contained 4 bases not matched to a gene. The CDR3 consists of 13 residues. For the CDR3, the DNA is TGTGCCAGCAGCCCACCGGGGGGAGAGACCCAGTACTTC. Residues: CASSPPGGETQYF. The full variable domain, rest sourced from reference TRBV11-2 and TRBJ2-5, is EAGVAQSPRYKIIEKRQSVAFWCNPISGHATLYWYQQILGQGPKLLIQFQNNGVVDDSQLPKDRFSAERLKGVDSTLKIQPAKLEDSAVYLCASSPPGGETQYFGPGTRLLVL.

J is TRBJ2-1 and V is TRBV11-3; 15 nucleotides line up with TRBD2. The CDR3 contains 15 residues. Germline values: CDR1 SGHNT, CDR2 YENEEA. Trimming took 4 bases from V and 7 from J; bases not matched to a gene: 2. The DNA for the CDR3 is TGTGCCAGCAGCTGGACTAGCGGGAGGGATAATGAGCAGTTCTTC. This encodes CASSWTSGRDNEQFF. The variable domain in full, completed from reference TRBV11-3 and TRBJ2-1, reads EAGVVQSPRYKIIEKKQPVAFWCNPISGHNTLYWYLQNLGQGPELLIRYENEEAVDDSQLPKDRFSAERLKGVDSTLKIQPAELGDSAVYLCASSWTSGRDNEQFFGPGTRLTVL.

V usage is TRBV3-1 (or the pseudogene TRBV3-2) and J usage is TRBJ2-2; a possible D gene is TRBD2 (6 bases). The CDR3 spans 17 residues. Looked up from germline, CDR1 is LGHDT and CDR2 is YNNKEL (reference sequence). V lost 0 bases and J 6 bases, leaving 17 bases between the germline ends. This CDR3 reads CASSQDLAGRGAGELFF. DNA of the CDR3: TGTGCCAGCAGCCAAGATCTGGCGGGGCGCGGGGCCGGGGAGCTGTTTTTT.

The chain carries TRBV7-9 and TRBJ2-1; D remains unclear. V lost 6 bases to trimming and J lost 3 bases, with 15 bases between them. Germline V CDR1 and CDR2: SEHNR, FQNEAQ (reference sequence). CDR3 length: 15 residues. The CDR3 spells CASSPNRAVYNEQFF. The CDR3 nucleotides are TGTGCCAGCAGTCCGAATCGCGCGGTCTACAATGAGCAGTTCTTC.

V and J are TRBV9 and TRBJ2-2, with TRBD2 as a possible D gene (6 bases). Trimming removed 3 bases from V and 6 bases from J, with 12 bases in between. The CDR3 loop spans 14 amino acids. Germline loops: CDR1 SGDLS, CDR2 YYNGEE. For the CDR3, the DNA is TGTGCCAGCAGCGCCCTTGGAGGGCCCGGGGAGCTGTTTTTT. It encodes CASSALGGPGELFF.

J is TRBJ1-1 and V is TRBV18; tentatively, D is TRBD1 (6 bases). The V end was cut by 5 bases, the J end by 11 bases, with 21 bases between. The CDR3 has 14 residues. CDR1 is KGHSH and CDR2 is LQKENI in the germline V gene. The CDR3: CASSAGGGGSGAFF. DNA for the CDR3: TGTGCCAGCTCAGCAGGCGGGGGGGGCTCGGGTGCTTTCTTT.

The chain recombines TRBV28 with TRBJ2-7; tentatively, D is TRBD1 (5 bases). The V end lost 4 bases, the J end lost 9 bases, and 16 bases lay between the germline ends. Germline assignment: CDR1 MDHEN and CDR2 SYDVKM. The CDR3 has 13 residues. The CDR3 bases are TGTGCCAGCAGTTCACCGGACACTGACAGGCAGTACTTC. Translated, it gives CASSSPDTDRQYF.

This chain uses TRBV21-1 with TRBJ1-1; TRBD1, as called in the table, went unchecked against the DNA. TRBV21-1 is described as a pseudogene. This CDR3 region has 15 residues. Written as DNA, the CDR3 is TGTGCCAGCAGCCCCCGGGGGACAGGGGGCACTGAAGCTTTCTTT. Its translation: CASSPRGTGGTEAFF.

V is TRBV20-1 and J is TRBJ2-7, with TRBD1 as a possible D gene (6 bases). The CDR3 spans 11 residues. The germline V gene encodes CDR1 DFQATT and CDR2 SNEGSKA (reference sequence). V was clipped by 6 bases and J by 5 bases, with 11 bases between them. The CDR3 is CSAIRGDEQYF. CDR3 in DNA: TGCAGTGCCATCAGGGGAGACGAGCAGTACTTC.

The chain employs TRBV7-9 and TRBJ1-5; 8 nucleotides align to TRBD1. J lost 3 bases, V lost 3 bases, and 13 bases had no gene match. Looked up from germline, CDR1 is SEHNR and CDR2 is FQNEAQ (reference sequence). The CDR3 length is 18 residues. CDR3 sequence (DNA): TGTGCCAGCAGCTTGCAAGGACAGGGTGATTTCCTCAATCAGCCCCAGCATTTT. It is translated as CASSLQGQGDFLNQPQHF.